This is a list of T cell receptor beta chains from one sample in a study of blood T cell repertoires in COVID-19. Generated by immunoSEQ multiplex PCR, the TCRdb table keeps only in-frame clones and is missing some. The sample contains more than 300,000 clones, 90% of which appear only once. Sequencing was performed on peripheral blood. These receptors came from a woman between 40 and 55 years old with COVID-19, enrolled during active disease. The CDR3 runs from the conserved cysteine through the conserved F or W. D genes are given only for firm matches. Not all rows give a size; the values are once, few, many and, for expanded clones, a class.

D | size | J | V | DNA | CDR3
TRBD2 | NA | TRBJ2-3 | TRBV4-3 | TGCGCCAGCAGCCAAGAGGCCGGAGCGGGAGGGCCGGATACGCAGTATTTT | CASSQEAGAGGPDTQYF
TRBD1 | NA | TRBJ2-7 | TRBV6-5 | TGTGCCAGCAGGCCGACTAGGGACAGGGGCTACGAGCAGTACTTC | CASRPTRDRGYEQYF
NA | NA | TRBJ1-2 | TRBV19 | TGTGCCAGTAGTATCCCCCCGGGAGGGGGCTATGGCTACACCTTC | CASSIPPGGGYGYTF
TRBD1 | NA | TRBJ1-1 | TRBV30 | TGTGCCTGGGTAACAGGGGGGAGCACTGAAGCTTTCTTT | CAWVTGGSTEAFF
TRBD1 | once | TRBJ2-5 | TRBV28 | TGTGCCAGCAGTCCCCTGACAGGGCCTCAGGGGGAGACCCAGTACTTC | CASSPLTGPQGETQYF
TRBD1 | NA | TRBJ1-2 | TRBV7-3 | TGTGCCAGCAGCTCCGGTGGGACAGGCTATGCCTATGGCTACACCTTC | CASSSGGTGYAYGYTF
NA | few | TRBJ2-1 | TRBV18 | TGTGCCAGCTCACCAAAAAACAAGCCTCTAGCCTCCTACAATGAGCAGTTCTTC | CASSPKNKPLASYNEQFF
NA | NA | TRBJ1-2 | TRBV4-1 | TGCGCCAGCAGCGCGCTGACAGGACGCAACCGGAGACCTACTAACTATGGCTACACCTTC | CASSALTGRNRRPTNYGYTF
TRBD2 | NA | TRBJ2-1 | TRBV19 | TGTGCCAGTAGTGTTCAAGCGGGGGCCTTGTACAATGAGCAGTTCTTC | CASSVQAGALYNEQFF
TRBD1 | few | TRBJ2-7 | TRBV4-1 | TGCGCCAGCAGCCAACCTGTAAGTGGACAGGGGTCCTACGAGCAGTACTTC | CASSQPVSGQGSYEQYF
TRBD2 | NA | TRBJ2-7 | TRBV28 | TGTGCCAGCAGCCGATTCAGCGGGGGCCCCTACGAGCAGTACTTC | CASSRFSGGPYEQYF
NA | NA | TRBJ2-5 | TRBV11-3 | TGTGCCAGCAGCTTACTTAGTTCCGAGACCCAGTACTTC | CASSLLSSETQYF
NA | once | TRBJ1-1 | TRBV9 | TGTGCCAGCACCCCTGGGCCGAACACTGAAGCTTTCTTT | CASTPGPNTEAFF
NA | few | TRBJ1-6 | TRBV2 | TGTGCCAGCAGTGATAGGTCCAGGGATTCACCCCTCCACTTT | CASSDRSRDSPLHF
NA | NA | TRBJ1-1 | TRBV5-1 | TGCGCCAGCGCACCCGGGACACCGAACACTGAAGCTTTCTTT | CASAPGTPNTEAFF
NA | NA | TRBJ1-2 | TRBV3-1/TRBV3-2 | TGTGCCAGCAGCCAAGGGGGCAGGGATGGCTACACCTTC | CASSQGGRDGYTF
NA | NA | TRBJ1-1 | TRBV5-1 | TGCGCCAGCAGCTTGACGGTGAACACTGAAGCTTTCTTT | CASSLTVNTEAFF
NA | once | TRBJ1-1 | TRBV7-9 | TGTGCCAGCAGCTCCTTGGACAGTTTGAACACTGAAGCTTTCTTT | CASSSLDSLNTEAFF
NA | NA | TRBJ2-5 | TRBV9 | TGTGCCAGCAGCGCCTCGACAGTCCAAGAGACCCAGTACTTC | CASSASTVQETQYF
NA | NA | TRBJ1-4 | TRBV18 | TGTGCCAGCTCACCTCTGCAGGGCACTAATGAAAAACTGTTTTTT | CASSPLQGTNEKLFF
NA | NA | TRBJ1-1 | TRBV7-9 | TGTGCCAGCAGCTTAGTGGAGGGACTCTCCGAGACTGAAGCTTTCTTT | CASSLVEGLSETEAFF
TRBD1 | NA | TRBJ1-1 | TRBV6-5 | TGTGCCAGCAGCACGATCCTCGGGACAGGTGAAGCTTTCTTT | CASSTILGTGEAFF
NA | NA | TRBJ1-3 | TRBV6-5 | TGTGCCAGCAGTTCGACAATGGGAAACACCATATATTTT | CASSSTMGNTIYF
NA | NA | TRBJ1-2 | TRBV19 | TGTGCCAGTAGTATCTACGGGGGGGCGACCAACTATGGCTACACCTTC | CASSIYGGATNYGYTF
NA | NA | TRBJ2-2 | TRBV11-3 | TGTGCCAGCAGCTTAGTCGGGTCACGGCAGCTGTTTTTT | CASSLVGSRQLFF
NA | once | TRBJ1-6 | TRBV5-6 | TGTGCCAGCAGTCTTAATAATTCACCCCTCCACTTT | CASSLNNSPLHF
TRBD1 | NA | TRBJ2-3 | TRBV11-2 | TGTGCCAGCCAGGACAGGAGAACAGATACGCAGTATTTT | CASQDRRTDTQYF
NA | NA | TRBJ1-4 | TRBV7-2 | TGTGCCAGCAGCTTAGCGCTGGAGGGGATGAATGAAAAACTGTTTTTT | CASSLALEGMNEKLFF
TRBD1 | NA | TRBJ1-2 | TRBV6-4 | TGTGCCAGCAGTAGACAGGGGAACTATGGCTACACCTTC | CASSRQGNYGYTF
NA | NA | TRBJ2-7 | TRBV5-1 | TGCGCCAGCAGCCCCTTTGACACACTCGAGCAGTACTTC | CASSPFDTLEQYF
TRBD1 | NA | TRBJ1-1 | TRBV7-3 | TGTGCCAGCAGCTCGGACAGGGACACTGAAGCTTTCTTT | CASSSDRDTEAFF
TRBD1 | NA | TRBJ1-1 | TRBV5-8 | TGTGCCAGCAGCGTAACAGGGGTATACACTGAAGCTTTCTTT | CASSVTGVYTEAFF
TRBD2 | NA | TRBJ2-7 | TRBV5-4 | TGTGCCAGCAGCTTGGGGGCCAGACTAGCGGGGGGAAATACCGGCGAGCAGTACTTC | CASSLGARLAGGNTGEQYF
TRBD1 | NA | TRBJ1-2 | TRBV4-2 | TGTGCCAGCAGCCAAACCCAGGGACAGGGGTATGGCTACACCTTC | CASSQTQGQGYGYTF
NA | once | TRBJ1-1 | TRBV18 | TGTGCCAGCTCACCACTAAACCAGGGGAACACTGAAGCTTTCTTT | CASSPLNQGNTEAFF
NA | NA | TRBJ2-6 | TRBV11-2 | TGTGCCAGCAGCTTAGAGACAGGCGCCCCTGGGGCCAACGTCCTGACTTTC | CASSLETGAPGANVLTF
NA | NA | TRBJ1-2 | TRBV6-6 | TGTGCCAGCAGTTACGAGCGAAGTTACACCTTC | CASSYERSYTF
NA | NA | TRBJ1-6 | TRBV6-2/TRBV6-3 | TGTGCCAGCAGTTACCGGGGGAAGTGGGATTCACCCCTCCACTTT | CASSYRGKWDSPLHF
NA | NA | TRBJ1-1 | TRBV15 | TGTGCCACCAGCAGAGAATCGGGAACTGAAGCTTTCTTT | CATSRESGTEAFF
NA | NA | TRBJ2-2 | TRBV5-8 | TGTGCCAGCAGCTCGGACAGCAGGCGTCCCAACACCGGGGAGCTGTTTTTT | CASSSDSRRPNTGELFF
NA | NA | TRBJ1-2 | TRBV11-2 | TGTGCCAGCAGCTTAGATAGTCGGACAGACTATGGCTACACCTTC | CASSLDSRTDYGYTF
TRBD2 | NA | TRBJ2-5 | TRBV6-6 | TGTGCCAGCACCTTGGTTGGCGGGGGTCAAGAGACCCAGTACTTC | CASTLVGGGQETQYF
NA | NA | TRBJ1-2 | TRBV6-5 | TGTGCCAGCAGTTACGGCCTTACCCCAGGGCGCTATGGCTACACCTTC | CASSYGLTPGRYGYTF